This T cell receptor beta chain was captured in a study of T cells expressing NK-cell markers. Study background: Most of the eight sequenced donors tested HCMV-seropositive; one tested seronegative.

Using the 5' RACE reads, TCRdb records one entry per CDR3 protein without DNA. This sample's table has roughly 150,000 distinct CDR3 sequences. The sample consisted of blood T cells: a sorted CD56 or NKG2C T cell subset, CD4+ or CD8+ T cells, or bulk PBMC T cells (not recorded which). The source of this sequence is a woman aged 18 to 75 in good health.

CDR3 sequence reads: CASSSSSPNEQFF. The chain is built from TRBV12-3 or TRBV12-4 and TRBJ2-1; TCRdb's D gene call, TRBD2, goes unchecked for lack of DNA. The CDR3 contains 13 residues.